Presented here are 31 T cell receptor beta chains from one specimen sequenced in a study of shared clonotypes between healthy human individuals. This table comes from immunoSEQ multiplex PCR, and its TCRdb copy is limited to in-frame clones, with some not included. Of fewer than 1.4 million clones detected, 78% appear once; the ten largest clones hold roughly 0.61%. Sequences were obtained from memory CD4+ T cells from PBMCs. The subset: CD45RA-negative fraction. These receptors were taken from a man aged 18 to 29 in good health. Some clones in this sample may be carry-over from other donors' samples.

In its sample, this clone was seen many times. The chain carries TRBV5-1 and TRBJ1-4; D is unresolved. CDR1 is SGHRS, CDR2 YFSETQ, per germline. V lost 1 base and J 2 bases, leaving 12 bases between the germline ends. The CDR3 has 16 amino acids. CDR3 nucleotides: TGCGCCAGCAGCTTGACGGGGTATTCGACTAATGAAAAACTGTTTTTT. Translating gives CASSLTGYSTNEKLFF.

V and J are TRBV10-2 and TRBJ2-1; D uncertain. The germline V gene has CDR1 WSHSY and CDR2 SAAADI. CDR3 length: 16 amino acids. Trimming removed 0 bases from V and 3 bases from J, with 12 bases in between. Here the CDR3 DNA reads TGCGCCAGCAGTGAGTCCGGAGTGGGTCTCTACAATGAGCAGTTCTTC. Its translation is CASSESGVGLYNEQFF.

J is TRBJ2-7 and V is TRBV27; 12 bases are shared with TRBD2. CDR1 and CDR2 (germline): MNHEY, SMNVEV (reference sequence). This CDR3 spans 16 amino acids. V was clipped by 4 bases and J by 5 bases; unmatched bases: 9. CDR3 protein: CASSSASLAGGDEQYF. CDR3 nucleotide sequence: TGTGCCAGCAGTTCCGCCAGTCTAGCGGGAGGGGACGAGCAGTACTTC.

The rearrangement joins TRBV7-9 to TRBJ1-4, with D perhaps TRBD1 (5 bases). The CDR3 covers 15 residues. Germline CDR1 SEHNR, CDR2 FQNEAQ (reference sequence). Trimming stripped 5 bases from V and 3 bases from J, with 13 bases between. The CDR3 DNA follows: TGTGCCAGCAGCGTACTACAGGACGCTAATGAAAAACTGTTTTTT. Its protein is CASSVLQDANEKLFF.

This chain joins TRBV9 and TRBJ2-7; 13 bases line up with TRBD2. The CDR3 covers 17 residues. The V segment lost 2 bases and the J segment 6 bases; nucleotides outside the gene matches: 11. Germline assignment: CDR1 SGDLS and CDR2 YYNGEE. Here the CDR3 DNA reads TGTGCCAGCAGCGTTGGCCTTACTAGCGGGAGGGCCGTCGAGCAGTACTTC. It translates to CASSVGLTSGRAVEQYF.

This clone has a single count. The V call is TRBV7-3, the J call TRBJ2-2; D may match TRBD1 or TRBD2 (5 bases each). Trimming left V 5 bases short and J 6 bases short, with 16 bases between. Germline values: CDR1 SGHTA, CDR2 FQGTGA. This CDR3 contains 15 residues. CDR3 sequence: CASSPWGSNAGELFF. The CDR3 nucleotides are TGTGCCAGCAGCCCTTGGGGGAGCAATGCCGGGGAGCTGTTTTTT.

Remarks on this clone: A far more abundant clone sits one base away, making this likely a read error. The sample holds other DNA sequences that translate to the same CDR3. The chain is built from TRBV2 and TRBJ1-1, with D unclear. The length of the CDR3 is 11 residues. The V gene lost 1 base and the J gene lost 7 bases, with 4 bases spanning the gap. CDR1 SNHLY and CDR2 FYNNEI come from the germline V gene. As DNA, the CDR3 is TGTGCCAGCAGTGAAGGGGGTGAAGCTTTCTTT. Its translation is CASSEGGEAFF.

The chain uses TRBV28 and TRBJ2-5; 7 nucleotides agree with TRBD1. CDR1 and CDR2 (germline): MDHEN, SYDVKM. V dropped 4 bases and J dropped 4; count of bases not matched to a gene: 6. This CDR3 is built from 14 residues. The CDR3 sequence: CASSSHRGGETQYF. CDR3 sequence (DNA): TGTGCCAGCAGTTCACACAGGGGCGGAGAGACCCAGTACTTC.

This rearrangement joins TRBV6-5 to TRBJ2-5; D possibly corresponds to TRBD1 (5 bases). The CDR3 loop spans 11 amino acids. V shed 2 bases and J shed 10 bases, with 8 bases lying between them. Per the germline V gene, CDR1 is MNHEY and CDR2 is SVGAGI. The CDR3 loop reads CASSYGRDQYF. The DNA for the CDR3 is TGTGCCAGCAGTTACGGCAGGGACCAGTACTTC.

For this clone: The identical CDR3 is also encoded by other nucleotide sequences in the sample. The chain has TRBV19 and TRBJ1-5; no definite D call. Trimming pared 3 bases from V and 2 bases from J, leaving 11 bases between. Germline CDR1 LNHDA, CDR2 SQIVND (reference sequence). This CDR3 is 15 amino acids long. In DNA, the CDR3 is TGTGCCAGTAGTATCGGTGGTTTCGGCAATCAGCCCCAGCATTTT. This translates into CASSIGGFGNQPQHF.

This chain joins TRBV6-6 and TRBJ2-7; D remains unclear. The V gene's germline CDR1 is MNHNY and CDR2 SVGAGI (reference sequence). Trimming cost V 5 bases and J 1 base, with 15 bases left between them. The CDR3 sequence is 15 residues long. The CDR3, as DNA: TGTGCCAGCAGTCCGAACCTGGGCAGTTCCTACGAGCAGTACTTC. Its protein product is CASSPNLGSSYEQYF.

CDR3 sequence reads: CATSAVSYEQYF. Here the CDR3 DNA reads TGTGCCACTAGCGCGGTGAGTTACGAGCAGTACTTC. The rearrangement joins TRBV10-3 to TRBJ2-7; D is possibly TRBD2 (6 bases). The CDR3 consists of 12 residues. The V and J ends lost 10 bases and 4 bases respectively, with 14 bases between them. The germline V gene has CDR1 ENHRY and CDR2 SYGVKD.

CDR3 sequence: CASSVDPRGNTGTDTQYF. CDR3 in DNA: TGTGCCAGCAGCGTAGACCCTAGGGGTAACACTGGCACAGATACGCAGTATTTT. The chain couples TRBV9 to TRBJ2-3, with D maybe TRBD1 (5 bases). The CDR3 has 18 amino acids. Germline V gene sequence: CDR1 SGDLS, CDR2 YYNGEE. Trimming stripped 0 bases from V and 1 base from J, with 18 bases between.

Only a few counts were recorded for this clone. J is TRBJ2-3 and V is TRBV9; 8 nucleotides align to TRBD2. This CDR3 region has 16 residues. Trimming took 5 bases from V and 0 from J; bases not matched to a gene: 8. Germline V CDR1 and CDR2: SGDLS, YYNGEE. The CDR3 sequence is CASSFFPSGSTDTQYF. In DNA, the CDR3 is TGTGCCAGCAGTTTTTTCCCTAGCGGGAGCACAGATACGCAGTATTTT.

V and J are TRBV23-1 and TRBJ2-7; TRBD1 agrees at 10 bases. TRBV23-1 is annotated as an ORF whose role is uncertain. CDR3 length: 14 residues. The CDR3 is CAGRGTGVDYEQYF. CDR3 nucleotide sequence: TGCGCAGGAAGGGGGACAGGGGTGGACTACGAGCAGTACTTC.

The chain combines TRBV19 with TRBJ2-3, with TRBD1 matching 7 bases. Trimming removed 9 bases from V and 0 bases from J; junction bases left unmatched: 3. This CDR3 region has 13 residues. CDR1 LNHDA and CDR2 SQIVND come from the germline V gene (reference sequence). The CDR3 DNA follows: TGTGCCAGCGGGGACAGTAGCACAGATACGCAGTATTTT. Encoded protein: CASGDSSTDTQYF.

As to this clone: A far more abundant clone sits one base away, making this likely a read error. This chain links TRBV2 with TRBJ1-5; 7 nucleotides line up with TRBD1. Germline values: CDR1 SNHLY, CDR2 FYNNEI. The CDR3 covers 13 residues. J gave up 3 bases and V 6 bases, and 2 bases lay outside the gene matches. Here the CDR3 reads CASRGQNNQPQHF. The CDR3 DNA is TGTGCCAGCAGGGGACAGAACAATCAGCCCCAGCATTTT.

This chain links TRBV4-2 with TRBJ2-7; 10 bases agree with TRBD1. The germline gives CDR1 LGHNA, CDR2 YNFKEQ. The CDR3 sequence is 14 residues long. The ends lost 1 base at V and 5 bases at J; junction bases unmatched: 2. The CDR3 coding sequence is TGTGCCAGCAGCCAAGCGGGACAGGGGAACGAGCAGTACTTC. Protein: CASSQAGQGNEQYF.

This clone was observed a few times. The chain couples TRBV4-1 to TRBJ2-1; D tentatively reads TRBD1 or TRBD2 (5 bases each). CDR3 length equals 14 residues. Germline CDR1 reads MGHRA; CDR2 reads YSYEKL. Trimming removed 1 base at V and 12 bases at J, with 16 bases between. CDR3 in amino acids: CASSQGEGYRRQFF. As DNA, the CDR3 is TGCGCCAGCAGCCAAGGCGAGGGGTATAGACGGCAGTTCTTC.

This sequence joins TRBV11-2 and TRBJ2-5; 9 bases fit TRBD2. Germline CDR1 and CDR2: SGHAT and FQNNGV. The ends lost 2 bases at V and 5 bases at J; junction bases unmatched: 3. The CDR3 has 14 amino acids. The CDR3 DNA reads TGTGCCAGCAGCTTATTTAGCGGGAGCGAGACCCAGTACTTC. Translated, it gives CASSLFSGSETQYF.

This chain links TRBV10-3 with TRBJ2-1; TRBD2 agrees at 12 bases. The trim removed 8 bases at V and 6 bases at J, leaving 8 bases unmatched. CDR3 size: 15 residues. Germline V CDR1 and CDR2: ENHRY, SYGVKD. The CDR3 nucleotides are TGTGCCATCTCCCGGACTAGCGGGAACCTCAATGAGCAGTTCTTC. Translated: CAISRTSGNLNEQFF.

The rearrangement uses TRBV29-1 and TRBJ2-7; 9 nucleotides line up with TRBD2. The CDR3 is 15 residues long. V lost 0 bases and J lost 12; bases outside the gene matches: 15. In germline, CDR1 is SQVTM, CDR2 ANQGSEA. This chain's CDR3 is CSVEDPGKAGGILYF. The CDR3 DNA sequence: TGCAGCGTTGAAGATCCGGGTAAGGCGGGAGGGATTCTGTACTTC.

The chain couples TRBV5-1 to TRBJ1-4; D gene uncertain. The CDR3 is made up of 14 amino acids. CDR1 SGHRS and CDR2 YFSETQ come from the germline V gene. V was clipped by 5 bases and J by 0 bases, with 8 bases between them. CDR3 amino acids: CASRDGTTNEKLFF. The DNA of the CDR3 is TGCGCCAGCAGAGATGGGACAACTAATGAAAAACTGTTTTTT.

The genes are TRBV5-1 and TRBJ2-5; 8 nucleotides line up with TRBD1. The CDR3 length is 14 residues. J lost 5 bases, V lost 1 base, and 4 bases had no gene match. Germline loops: CDR1 SGHRS, CDR2 YFSETQ. The CDR3 spells CASSLQGAGETQYF. The DNA of the CDR3 is TGCGCCAGCAGCTTGCAGGGGGCAGGGGAGACCCAGTACTTC.

This clone showed up just a few times. The gene calls are TRBV6-6 and TRBJ1-2; maybe TRBD1 (6 bases). V lost 5 bases and J 4 bases, leaving 11 bases between the germline ends. Germline CDR1 and CDR2: MNHNY and SVGAGI (reference sequence). This CDR3 contains 13 residues. The chain's CDR3 is CASSPGESYGYTF. DNA of the CDR3: TGTGCCAGCAGTCCAGGGGAATCCTATGGCTACACCTTC.

The rearrangement links TRBV30 to TRBJ2-5, with TRBD1 matching over 7 bases. The germline V gene encodes CDR1 GTSNPN and CDR2 SVGIG (reference sequence). J gave up 1 base and V 5 bases, and 7 bases lay outside the gene matches. CDR3 length equals 14 residues. As DNA, the CDR3 is TGTGCCTGGCAACCCGGGACAGCCCAAGAGACCCAGTACTTC. It translates to CAWQPGTAQETQYF.

This chain joins TRBV5-1 and TRBJ2-3; D unresolved. Germline V lookup: CDR1 SGHRS, CDR2 YFSETQ. Trimming took off 4 bases at V and 5 bases at J, with 17 bases between the two ends. There are 15 residues in the CDR3. Here the CDR3 reads CASSRNSPRVDTQYF. In DNA, the CDR3 is TGCGCCAGCAGCCGGAACAGCCCTCGGGTAGATACGCAGTATTTT.

The chain links TRBV2 to TRBJ2-3; the match to TRBD2 covers 11 bases. This CDR3 has 16 amino acids. Per the germline V gene, CDR1 is SNHLY and CDR2 is FYNNEI. The J segment lost 0 bases and the V segment lost 5 bases, leaving 4 bases of the junction unmatched. CDR3 residues: CASSRGLAESTDTQYF. In DNA form, the CDR3 reads TGTGCCAGCAGTCGGGGACTAGCGGAGAGCACAGATACGCAGTATTTT. Looking up the rest from reference TRBV2 and TRBJ2-3 gives the full variable domain: EPEVTQTPSHQVTQMGQEVILRCVPISNHLYFYWYRQILGQKVEFLVSFYNNEISEKSEIFDDQFSVERPDGSNFTLKIRSTKLEDSAMYFCASSRGLAESTDTQYFGPGTRLTVL.

Details on this clone: Relative to the germline gene, one junction end is altered; a read error may explain this. This rearrangement joins TRBV30 to TRBJ1-5; TRBD1 is a possible D gene (5 bases). The CDR3 loop spans 14 amino acids. The germline V gene encodes CDR1 GTSNPN and CDR2 SVGIG (reference sequence). In DNA form, the CDR3 reads TGTGACTGGAGCACGGGACGGCTAAATCAGCCCCAGCATTTT. This gives the protein CDWSTGRLNQPQHF.

J is TRBJ2-4 and V is TRBV6-1, with 12 bases lining up with TRBD1. The CDR3 extends over 15 amino acids. Germline-derived CDR1 and CDR2 are MNHNS and SASEGT. Germline trimming cut 6 bases from V and 2 bases from J; bases unmatched to any gene: 2. The CDR3 here is CASRGDRGPKNIQYF. The CDR3, as DNA: TGTGCCAGCAGGGGGGACAGGGGGCCCAAAAACATTCAGTACTTC.

Only one count was recorded for this clone. V and J are TRBV4-1 and TRBJ2-3, with D uncertain. This CDR3 comprises 17 residues. The V and J ends lost 0 bases and 6 bases respectively, with 19 bases between them. Germline-derived CDR1 and CDR2 are MGHRA and YSYEKL. The CDR3 DNA sequence: TGCGCCAGCAGCCAAGAGTTGAAAGCTTTTCGCTCCGATACGCAGTATTTT. Its protein is CASSQELKAFRSDTQYF.